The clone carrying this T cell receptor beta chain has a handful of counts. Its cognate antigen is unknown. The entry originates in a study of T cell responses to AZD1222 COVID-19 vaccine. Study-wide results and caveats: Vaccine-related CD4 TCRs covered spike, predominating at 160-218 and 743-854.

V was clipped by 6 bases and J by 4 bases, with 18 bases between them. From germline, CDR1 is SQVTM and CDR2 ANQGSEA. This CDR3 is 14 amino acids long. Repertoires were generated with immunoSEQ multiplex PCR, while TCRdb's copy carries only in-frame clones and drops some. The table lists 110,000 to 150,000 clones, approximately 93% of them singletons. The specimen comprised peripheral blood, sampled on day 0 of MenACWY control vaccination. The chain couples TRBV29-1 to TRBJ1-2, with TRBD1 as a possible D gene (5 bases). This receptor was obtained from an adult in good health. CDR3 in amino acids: CSVLPAGRGYGYTF. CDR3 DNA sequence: TGCAGCGTCCTACCCGCGGGACGTGGCTATGGCTACACCTTC.